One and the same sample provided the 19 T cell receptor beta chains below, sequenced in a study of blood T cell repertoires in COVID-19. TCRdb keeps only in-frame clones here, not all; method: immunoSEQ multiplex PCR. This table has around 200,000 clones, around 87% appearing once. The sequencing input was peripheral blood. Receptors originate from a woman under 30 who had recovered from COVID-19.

This chain's CDR3 is CASSSSGTVPEQFF. The CDR3 DNA is TGTGCCAGCAGCTCGAGCGGGACCGTCCCGGAGCAGTTCTTC. This rearrangement joins TRBV9 to TRBJ2-1; TRBD2 agrees at 7 bases. Trimming took 4 bases from V and 10 from J; bases not matched to a gene: 11. The CDR3 has 14 residues. Per the germline V gene, CDR1 is SGDLS and CDR2 is YYNGEE.

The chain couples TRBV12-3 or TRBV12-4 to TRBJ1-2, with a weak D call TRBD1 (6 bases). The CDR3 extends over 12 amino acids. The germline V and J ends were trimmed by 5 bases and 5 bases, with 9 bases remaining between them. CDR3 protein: CASSRGQYGYTF. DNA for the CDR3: TGTGCCAGCAGTAGAGGACAGTATGGCTACACCTTC.

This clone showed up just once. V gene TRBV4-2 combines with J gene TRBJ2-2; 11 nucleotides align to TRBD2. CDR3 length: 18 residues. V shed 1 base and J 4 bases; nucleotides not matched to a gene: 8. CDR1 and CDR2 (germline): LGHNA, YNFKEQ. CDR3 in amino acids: CASSQAKGLAGGTGELFF. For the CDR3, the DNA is TGTGCCAGCAGCCAAGCAAAGGGTCTAGCGGGAGGCACCGGGGAGCTGTTTTTT.

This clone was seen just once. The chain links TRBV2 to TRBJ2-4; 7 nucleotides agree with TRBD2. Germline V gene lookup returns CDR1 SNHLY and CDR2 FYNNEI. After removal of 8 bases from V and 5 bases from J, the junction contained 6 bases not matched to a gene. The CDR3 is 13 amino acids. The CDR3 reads CASLNRGENIQYF. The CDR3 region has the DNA TGTGCCAGCCTTAATCGGGGGGAAAACATTCAGTACTTC. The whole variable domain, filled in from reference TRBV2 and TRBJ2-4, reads EPEVTQTPSHQVTQMGQEVILRCVPISNHLYFYWYRQILGQKVEFLVSFYNNEISEKSEIFDDQFSVERPDGSNFTLKIRSTKLEDSAMYFCASLNRGENIQYFGAGTRLSVL.

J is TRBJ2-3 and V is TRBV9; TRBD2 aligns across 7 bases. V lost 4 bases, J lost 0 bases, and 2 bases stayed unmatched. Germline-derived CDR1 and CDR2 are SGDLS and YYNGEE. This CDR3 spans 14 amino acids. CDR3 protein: CASSSSGSTDTQYF. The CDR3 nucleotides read TGTGCCAGCAGCAGTAGCGGGAGCACAGATACGCAGTATTTT.

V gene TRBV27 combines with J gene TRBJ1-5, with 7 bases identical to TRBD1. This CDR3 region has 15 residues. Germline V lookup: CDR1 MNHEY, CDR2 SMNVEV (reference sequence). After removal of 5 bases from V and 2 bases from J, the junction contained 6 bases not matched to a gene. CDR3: CASSLGTEGNQPQHF. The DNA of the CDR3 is TGTGCCAGCAGTCTCGGGACAGAAGGCAATCAGCCCCAGCATTTT.

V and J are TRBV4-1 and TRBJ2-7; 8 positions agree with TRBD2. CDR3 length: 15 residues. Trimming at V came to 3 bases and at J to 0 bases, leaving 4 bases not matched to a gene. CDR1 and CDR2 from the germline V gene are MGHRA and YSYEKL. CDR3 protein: CASSQTSDPSYEQYV. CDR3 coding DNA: TGCGCCAGCAGCCAGACTAGCGACCCCTCCTACGAGCAGTACGTC.

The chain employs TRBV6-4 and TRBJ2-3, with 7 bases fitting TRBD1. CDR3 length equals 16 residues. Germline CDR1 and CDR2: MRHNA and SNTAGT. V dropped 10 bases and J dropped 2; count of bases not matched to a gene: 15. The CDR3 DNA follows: TGTGCCACTCAGGCCACTCCGGGACAGCTCACAGATACGCAGTATTTT. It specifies CATQATPGQLTDTQYF.

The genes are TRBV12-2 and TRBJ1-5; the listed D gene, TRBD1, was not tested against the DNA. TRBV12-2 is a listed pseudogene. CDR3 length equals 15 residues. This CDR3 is CASRPGQKKDQPQHF. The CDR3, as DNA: TGTGCAAGTCGCCCGGGACAGAAAAAGGATCAGCCCCAGCATTTT.

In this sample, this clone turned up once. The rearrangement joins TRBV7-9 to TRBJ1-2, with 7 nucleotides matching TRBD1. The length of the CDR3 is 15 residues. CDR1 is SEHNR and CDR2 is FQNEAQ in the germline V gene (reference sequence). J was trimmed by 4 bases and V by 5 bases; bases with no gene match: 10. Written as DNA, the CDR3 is TGTGCCAGCAGCCGCCCCGGGACAGCCAGCTATGGCTACACCTTC. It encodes CASSRPGTASYGYTF.

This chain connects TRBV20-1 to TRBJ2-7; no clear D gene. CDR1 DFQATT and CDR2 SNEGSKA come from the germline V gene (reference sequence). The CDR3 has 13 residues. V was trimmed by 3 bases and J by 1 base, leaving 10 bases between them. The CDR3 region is CSASSGESYEQYV. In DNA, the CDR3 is TGCAGTGCTAGTTCCGGAGAATCCTACGAGCAGTACGTC.

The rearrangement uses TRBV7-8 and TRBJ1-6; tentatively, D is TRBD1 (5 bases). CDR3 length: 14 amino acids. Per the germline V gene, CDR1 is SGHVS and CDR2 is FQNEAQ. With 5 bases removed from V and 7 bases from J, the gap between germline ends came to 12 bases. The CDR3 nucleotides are TGTGCCAGCAGCCCGCCGACAGACAATTCACCCCTCCACTTT. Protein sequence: CASSPPTDNSPLHF. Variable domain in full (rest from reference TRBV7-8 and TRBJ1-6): GAGVSQSPRYKVAKRGQDVALRCDPISGHVSLFWYQQALGQGPEFLTYFQNEAQLDKSGLPSDRFFAERPEGSVSTLKIQRTQQEDSAVYLCASSPPTDNSPLHFGNGTRLTVT.

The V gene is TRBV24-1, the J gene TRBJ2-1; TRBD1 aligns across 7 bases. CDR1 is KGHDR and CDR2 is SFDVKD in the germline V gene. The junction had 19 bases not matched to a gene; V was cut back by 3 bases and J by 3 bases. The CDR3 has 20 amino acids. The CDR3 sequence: CATSDPSPQGDNQLYNEQFF. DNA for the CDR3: TGTGCCACCAGTGATCCATCTCCCCAGGGGGACAACCAACTCTACAATGAGCAGTTCTTC.

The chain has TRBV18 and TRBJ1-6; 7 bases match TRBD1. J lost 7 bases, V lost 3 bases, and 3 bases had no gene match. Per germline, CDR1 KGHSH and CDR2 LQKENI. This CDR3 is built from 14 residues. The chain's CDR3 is CASSPPGQNSPLHF. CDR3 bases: TGTGCCAGCTCACCGCCGGGACAGAATTCACCCCTCCACTTT. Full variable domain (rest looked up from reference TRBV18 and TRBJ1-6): NAGVMQNPRHLVRRRGQEARLRCSPMKGHSHVYWYRQLPEEGLKFMVYLQKENIIDESGMPKERFSAEFPKEGPSILRIQQVVRGDSAAYFCASSPPGQNSPLHFGNGTRLTVT.

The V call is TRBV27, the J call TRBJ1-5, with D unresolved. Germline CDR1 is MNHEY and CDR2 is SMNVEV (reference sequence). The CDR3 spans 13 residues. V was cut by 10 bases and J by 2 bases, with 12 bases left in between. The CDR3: CATRGRGNQPQHF. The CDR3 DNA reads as TGTGCCACCCGGGGTAGGGGCAATCAGCCCCAGCATTTT.

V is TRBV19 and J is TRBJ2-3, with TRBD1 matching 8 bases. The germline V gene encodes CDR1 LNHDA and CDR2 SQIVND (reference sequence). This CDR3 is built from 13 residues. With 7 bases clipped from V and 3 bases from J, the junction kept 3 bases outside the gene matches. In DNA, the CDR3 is TGTGCCAGTACAGGGGGCATAACAGATACGCAGTATTTT. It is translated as CASTGGITDTQYF.

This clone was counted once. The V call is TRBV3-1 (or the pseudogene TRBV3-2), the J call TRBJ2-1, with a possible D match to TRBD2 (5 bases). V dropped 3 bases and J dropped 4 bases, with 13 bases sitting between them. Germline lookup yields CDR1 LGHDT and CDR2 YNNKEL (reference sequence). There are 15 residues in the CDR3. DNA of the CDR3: TGTGCCAGCAGCCAGCCTGGACTGGTATACAATGAGCAGTTCTTC. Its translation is CASSQPGLVYNEQFF.

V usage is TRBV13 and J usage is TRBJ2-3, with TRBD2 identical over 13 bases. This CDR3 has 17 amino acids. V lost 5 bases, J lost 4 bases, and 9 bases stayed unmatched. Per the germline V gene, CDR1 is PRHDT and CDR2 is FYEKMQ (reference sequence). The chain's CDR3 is CASSPYRTSGRSDTQYF. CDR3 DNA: TGTGCCAGCAGCCCCTACCGGACTAGCGGGAGATCAGATACGCAGTATTTT.

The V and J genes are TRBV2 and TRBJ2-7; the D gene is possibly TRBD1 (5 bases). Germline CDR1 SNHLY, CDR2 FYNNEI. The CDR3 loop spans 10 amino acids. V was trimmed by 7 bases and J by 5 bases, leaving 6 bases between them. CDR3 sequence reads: CASKGDEQYF. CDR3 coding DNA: TGTGCCAGCAAAGGGGACGAGCAGTACTTC.